This T cell receptor (beta chain) was identified during a study of shared clonotypes between healthy human individuals. Study-wide results and limits: The researchers took only blood, and tissue repertoires probably look different.

To note about this clone: No antigen is known for it.

Sequencing was at deep level. Libraries were prepared by immunoSEQ multiplex PCR; TCRdb keeps only in-frame clonotypes and omits some of them. In the table there are some 470,000 clones, 76% of which are singletons. The CDR3 is made up of 14 amino acids. The junction had 4 bases not matched to a gene; V was cut back by 2 bases and J by 9 bases. Per the germline V gene, CDR1 is MGHRA and CDR2 is YSYEKL. The sequenced sample was PBMCs. This TCR was recovered from a middle-aged woman in good health. Some clones in this sample may be carry-over from other donors' samples. This chain joins TRBV4-1 and TRBJ2-1; TRBD2 matches at 10 bases. The CDR3, as DNA: TGCGCCAGCAGCCAATCGGGACTAGCGTTTGAGCAGTTCTTC. Protein sequence: CASSQSGLAFEQFF.